This paragraph covers one T cell receptor beta chain sequence. Sequenced by immunoSEQ multiplex PCR; TCRdb stores in-frame clones only, minus some. Counted here are some 500,000 clones, roughly 95% occurring once; the ten biggest clones make up about 0.057%. The data are from a study of shared clonotypes between healthy human individuals. There are 15 residues in the CDR3. V was pared by 6 bases and J by 4 bases, with 6 bases of the junction left unmatched. Germline V gene lookup returns CDR1 SGHNT and CDR2 YENEEA. V is TRBV11-3 and J is TRBJ2-3; 11 bases map to TRBD2. This receptor was taken from a woman in her 30s in good health. Sequenced input: naive CD4+ T cells sorted from blood. The subset was: CD45RA+ positively selected. The CDR3 DNA is TGTGCCAGCAGTCAGACTAGCGGGAAGGCAGATACGCAGTATTTT. Its translation is CASSQTSGKADTQYF.